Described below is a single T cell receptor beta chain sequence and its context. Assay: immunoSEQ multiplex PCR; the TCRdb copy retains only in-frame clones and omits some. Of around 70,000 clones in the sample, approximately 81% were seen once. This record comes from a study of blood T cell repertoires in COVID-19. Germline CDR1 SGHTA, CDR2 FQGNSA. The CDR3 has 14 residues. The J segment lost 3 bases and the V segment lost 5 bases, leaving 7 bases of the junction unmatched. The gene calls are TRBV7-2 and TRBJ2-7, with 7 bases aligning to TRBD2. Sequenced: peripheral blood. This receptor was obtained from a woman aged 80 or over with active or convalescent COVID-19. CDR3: CASSQKRGIYEQYF. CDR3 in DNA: TGTGCCAGCAGCCAAAAGCGGGGTATCTACGAGCAGTACTTC.